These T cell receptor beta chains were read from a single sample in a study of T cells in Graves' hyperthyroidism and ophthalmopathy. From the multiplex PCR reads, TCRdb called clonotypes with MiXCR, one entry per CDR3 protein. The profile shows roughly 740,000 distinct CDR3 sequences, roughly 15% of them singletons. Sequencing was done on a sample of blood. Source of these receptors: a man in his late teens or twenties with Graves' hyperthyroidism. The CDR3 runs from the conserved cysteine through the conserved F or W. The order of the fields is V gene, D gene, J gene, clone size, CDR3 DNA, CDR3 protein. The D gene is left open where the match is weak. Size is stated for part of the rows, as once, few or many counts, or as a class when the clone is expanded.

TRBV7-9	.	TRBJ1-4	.	TGTGCCAGCAGCTCCCAGTCACTTAATGAAAAACTGTTTTTT	CASSSQSLNEKLFF
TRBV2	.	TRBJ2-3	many	TGTGCCAGCAGTGGGGATGGGGCAGATACGCAGTATTTT	CASSGDGADTQYF
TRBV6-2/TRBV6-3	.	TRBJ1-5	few	TGTGCCAGCAGTCACAATGCACGGGGGCAGCCCCAGCATTTT	CASSHNARGQPQHF
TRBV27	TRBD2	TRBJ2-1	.	TGTGCCAGCAGTTCTCCCGGGACTAGCTGGTCCAATGAGCAGTTCTTC	CASSSPGTSWSNEQFF
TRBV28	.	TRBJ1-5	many	TGTGCCAGCAGTTTATCGAGGGGCGGCCAGCCCCAGCATTTT	CASSLSRGGQPQHF
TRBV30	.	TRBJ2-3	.	TGTGCCTGGGGTGTAAGGGCGGCGTTGAGGGCAGATACGCAGTATTTT	CAWGVRAALRADTQYF
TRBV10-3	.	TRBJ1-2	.	TGTGCCATCAGTCCCGGACAGAACTATGGCTACGCCTTC	CAISPGQNYGYAF
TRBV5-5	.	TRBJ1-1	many	TGTGCCAGCAGCTTGAAGTCCGAAGCTTTCTTT	CASSLKSEAFF
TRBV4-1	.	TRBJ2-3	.	TGCGCCAGCAGCTCTACCGGACCAGGGGGGACAGATACGCAGTATTTT	CASSSTGPGGTDTQYF
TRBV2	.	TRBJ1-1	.	TGTGCCAGCATGTTGAACACTGAAACTTTCTTT	CASMLNTETFF
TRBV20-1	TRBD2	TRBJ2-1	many	TGCAGTGCTAGTGGGCTAGCGGGCTTAAGCTCCTACAATGAGCAGTTCTTC	CSASGLAGLSSYNEQFF
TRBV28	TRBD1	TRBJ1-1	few	TGTGCCAGCAGTCCCCCGGGACAGGGCGGCCGTAAAGCTTTCTTT	CASSPPGQGGRKAFF
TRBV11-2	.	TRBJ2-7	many	TGTGCCAGCAGCTTAGCCAGGCCCGGCTACGAGCAGTACTTC	CASSLARPGYEQYF
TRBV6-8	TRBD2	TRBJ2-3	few	TGTGCCAGCAGTTACTCCCATTCGACTAGCGGGCTAGATACGCAGTATTTT	CASSYSHSTSGLDTQYF
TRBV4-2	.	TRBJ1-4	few	TGTGCCAGCAGCCAAGACTTACAGGGTACTAATGAAAAACTGTTTTTT	CASSQDLQGTNEKLFF
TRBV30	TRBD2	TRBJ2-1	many	TGTGCCCCAAAAGCGGGAGGGCCCTACAATGAGCAGTTCTTC	CAPKAGGPYNEQFF
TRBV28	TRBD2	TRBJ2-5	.	TGTGCCAGCACCAAAGAGCGGGAGCAGTGGAGGGAGACCCAGTACTTC	CASTKEREQWRETQYF
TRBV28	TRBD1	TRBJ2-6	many	TGTGCCAGCAGTTTATGGGGGCCCGGGACAGGGGGCCCGCCTGGGGCCAACGTCCTGACTTTC	CASSLWGPGTGGPPGANVLTF
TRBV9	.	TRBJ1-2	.	TGTGCCAGCAGCGTCTCCCCGGACAGACTCCATTATGGCTACACCTTC	CASSVSPDRLHYGYTF
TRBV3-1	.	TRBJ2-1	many	TGTGCCAGCAGCCAAGATGTTAGCTCCTACAATGAGCAGTTCTTC	CASSQDVSSYNEQFF
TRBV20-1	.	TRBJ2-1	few	TGCAGTGCTAGTATCACTCACAATGAGCAGTTCTTC	CSASITHNEQFF
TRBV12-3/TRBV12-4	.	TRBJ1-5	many	TGTGCCAGCAGTTTTTCGGTACAGCCCCAGCATTTT	CASSFSVQPQHF
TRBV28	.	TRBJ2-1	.	TGTGCCAGCAGCTACGGCGTCCAGCGGGTGGGGAATGAGCAGTTCTTC	CASSYGVQRVGNEQFF
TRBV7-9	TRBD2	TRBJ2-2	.	TGTGTCACGTCCGGGAGGGCTAACACCGGGGAGCTGTTTTTT	CVTSGRANTGELFF
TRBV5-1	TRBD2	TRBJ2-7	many	TGCGCCAGCAGCGTCGTAGCGGGAATTAGCTACGAGCAGTACTTC	CASSVVAGISYEQYF
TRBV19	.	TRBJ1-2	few	TGTGCCAGTAGTATGCAGAATTGGGGGGCCCGCGGCTACACCTTC	CASSMQNWGARGYTF
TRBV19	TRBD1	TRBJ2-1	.	TGTGCCAGTATTCCGGGACAGGGGCGCGGTGAGCAGTTCTTC	CASIPGQGRGEQFF